This T cell receptor (beta chain) was obtained from a study of blood T cell repertoires in COVID-19. Sequencing used immunoSEQ multiplex PCR; TCRdb keeps in-frame clones, though not all of them. The table shows about 60,000 clones, with 60% to 85% occurring only once. Germline CDR1 and CDR2: SGHDN and FVKESK. V dropped 1 base and J dropped 8 bases, with 15 bases sitting between them. The CDR3 consists of 14 residues. The chain employs TRBV14 and TRBJ2-7; a possible D gene is TRBD1 (5 bases). Sequences were obtained from peripheral blood. The clonotype comes from a man aged 50-60 years with active or convalescent COVID-19. CDR3 DNA sequence: TGTGCCAGCAGCCAAGTCGCAGGGCGCGAGAAGCAGTACTTC. It translates to CASSQVAGREKQYF. The whole variable domain, remainder taken from reference TRBV14 and TRBJ2-7, is EAGVTQFPSHSVIEKGQTVTLRCDPISGHDNLYWYRRVMGKEIKFLLHFVKESKQDESGMPNNRFLAERTGGTYSTLKVQPAELEDSGVYFCASSQVAGREKQYFGPGTRLTVT.